Reported below is one TCR beta chain. The target antigen is unknown. In the PCR, 60 Vbeta and 13 Jbeta primers were used. Only in-frame clones appear in the TCRdb table, and some are missing; sequencing was by immunoSEQ multiplex PCR. The sample data list some 33,000 clones. The data stem from a study of cytomegalovirus exposure and HLA in healthy donors. Study details: Assignment to the Caucasian-associated ancestry cluster applied to more than 75% of the approximately 380 genotyped donors.

Germline CDR1 and CDR2: SEHNR and FQNEAQ (reference sequence). The CDR3 sequence is 14 residues long. After removal of 5 bases from V and 8 bases from J, the junction contained 10 bases not matched to a gene. Whole-study results and caveats: An analysis was carried out at a later point. It showed that HLA-associated TCR beta chains were more clonally expanded than equally common non-associated chains.

J is TRBJ1-2 and V is TRBV7-9; 8 bases map to TRBD1. The sample comprised PBMCs. The TCR originated in a female donor in good health and CMV-seronegative. The CDR3 here is CASSRKQGVFGYTF. The CDR3 nucleotides read TGTGCCAGCAGCCGTAAACAGGGGGTATTCGGCTACACCTTC.